Sequencing of this T cell receptor beta chain was carried out in a study of blood T cells in healthy people across ages. CDR1 and CDR2 from the germline V gene are DFQATT and SNEGSKA (reference sequence). This CDR3 comprises 16 residues. Trimming left V 8 bases short and J 5 bases short, with 26 bases between. A J-beta primer mix and a sample-barcoded 5' primer were used in a second PCR of about 7 to 12 cycles. Per-sample output comprised a minimum of 3 million paired-end reads containing CDR3. TCRdb called the 5' RACE reads again in MiXCR, with one record for every CDR3 protein. This table has about 600,000 distinct CDR3 sequences, 45% to 55% appearing once. Findings and limits, study-wide: More naive CD4+ cells and higher diversity were found in long-lived than in aged donors.

Worth noting for this clonotype: The antigen is unknown.

In terms of origin and age, donors were healthy Caucasian individuals from Russia aged roughly 6 to 100. The chain links TRBV20-1 to TRBJ2-3; D is tentatively TRBD1 or TRBD2 (5 bases each). The sequenced material came from blood. The receptor comes from a man older than 75 in good health. Here the CDR3 reads CSPTRSGRMGEDTQYF. DNA for the CDR3: TGCAGTCCAACTCGTTCCGGCAGGATGGGGGAAGATACGCAGTATTTT.